This T cell receptor (beta chain) was recovered during a study of identifying expanded T cells in peripheral blood. Study results and caveats: Differentially abundant clones: around 1.2 between replicates, about 15 at roughly 13 days, approximately 18 at four. Clone count variance between approximately two-week samples rose with total template count.

Healthy donors had no documented immune events, such as infections, while sampled. As regards this clone: Its matching antigen is unknown.

The repertoire was sequenced with immunoSEQ multiplex PCR; TCRdb's copy has only in-frame clones and lacks some. Of roughly 90,000 clones in the sample, 70% to 90% were seen once. The length of the CDR3 is 14 residues. The ends were cut back, 0 bases at V and 10 bases at J, with 16 bases in the middle. Germline values: CDR1 SGHRS, CDR2 YFSETQ. The receptor was isolated from a person aged 18 to 69 in good health. The gene calls are TRBV5-1 and TRBJ1-2; no definite D call. Sample: blood. CDR3 bases: TGCGCCAGCAGCTTGGAGGAAGGAGTCGCTGCCTACACCTTC. Translating gives CASSLEEGVAAYTF.